These 10 T cell receptor beta chains share one sample of origin, sequenced in a study of CD4 T cells in relation to SARS-CoV-2 and coronaviruses. Before the COVID-19 pandemic, during about 2010-2018, CD4+ T cells were taken from unexposed donors. After roughly 9 days of culture, CD4+ T cells were isolated. The table came from immunoSEQ multiplex PCR; TCRdb's copy has only in-frame clones and leaves some out. In the table there are about 25,000 clones, over 65% of which are singletons. These receptors are not linked to any known antigen. The material sequenced was CD4+ T cells from PBMCs, cultured in vitro. These receptors originate from a human donor in good health.

V is TRBV28 and J is TRBJ1-2, with 8 bases fitting TRBD1. The length of the CDR3 is 14 residues. Germline V CDR1 and CDR2: MDHEN, SYDVKM. V was pared by 3 bases and J by 5 bases, with 5 bases of the junction left unmatched. DNA for the CDR3: TGTGCCAGCAGTTTGGACAGGGAGGGGTATGGCTACACCTTC. This gives the protein CASSLDREGYGYTF.

The rearrangement joins TRBV19 to TRBJ1-5; D is ambiguous. The CDR3 loop spans 13 amino acids. The V gene's germline CDR1 is LNHDA and CDR2 SQIVND (reference sequence). V lost 4 bases, J lost 7 bases, and 11 bases lay in between. CDR3 coding DNA: TGTGCCAGTAGTACCGGGGTGGCGCAGCCCCAGCATTTT. This gives the protein CASSTGVAQPQHF.

The genes are TRBV9 and TRBJ2-1; 9 positions match TRBD2. The CDR3 contains 17 residues. Per the germline V gene, CDR1 is SGDLS and CDR2 is YYNGEE. V lost 2 bases and J lost 8; bases outside the gene matches: 14. The CDR3 is CASSVELTSGFLDEQFF. CDR3 DNA sequence: TGTGCCAGCAGCGTCGAGCTCACTAGCGGGTTTTTGGATGAGCAGTTCTTC.

This rearrangement joins TRBV9 to TRBJ1-2; no reliable D call. Germline CDR1 reads SGDLS; CDR2 reads YYNGEE. V lost 2 bases and J 3 bases, leaving 14 bases between the germline ends. The CDR3 loop spans 15 amino acids. The CDR3 reads CASSVVVGPYYGYTF. The CDR3 DNA is TGTGCCAGCAGCGTTGTAGTTGGCCCTTACTATGGCTACACCTTC.

The chain links TRBV11-3 to TRBJ2-1; D gene unclear. Germline lookup yields CDR1 SGHNT and CDR2 YENEEA. Trimming took off 1 base at V and 5 bases at J, with 12 bases between the two ends. The CDR3 is made up of 15 amino acids. CDR3 nucleotide sequence: TGTGCCAGCAGCTTAGGATCACCGGTAAACAATGAGCAGTTCTTC. It specifies CASSLGSPVNNEQFF.

CDR3 residues: CASSARTSGRWWETQYF. CDR3 DNA sequence: TGTGCCAGCAGCGCCCGGACTAGCGGGAGATGGTGGGAGACCCAGTACTTC. V gene TRBV7-9 combines with J gene TRBJ2-5; 13 nucleotides agree with TRBD2. CDR1 and CDR2 from the germline V gene are SEHNR and FQNEAQ (reference sequence). The CDR3 consists of 17 residues. V lost 5 bases, J lost 5 bases, and 11 bases stayed unmatched.

As DNA, the CDR3 is TGTGCCAGCAGCCACAGGGGTCTAGCGGGGGCGAACACCGGGGAGCTGTTTTTT. This gives the protein CASSHRGLAGANTGELFF. The V and J genes are TRBV7-8 and TRBJ2-2; 10 bases are shared with TRBD2. The CDR3 has 18 amino acids. Trimming removed 5 bases from V and 0 bases from J; junction bases left unmatched: 9. Germline V lookup: CDR1 SGHVS, CDR2 FQNEAQ.

The genes are TRBV9 and TRBJ2-3, with D possibly matching TRBD2 (7 bases). Germline V gives CDR1 SGDLS, CDR2 YYNGEE. The germline V and J ends were trimmed by 0 bases and 5 bases, with 19 bases remaining between them. There are 17 residues in the CDR3. The CDR3 reads CASSVGRRAGAGDTQYF. CDR3 nucleotides: TGTGCCAGCAGCGTAGGAAGACGGGCGGGGGCCGGAGATACGCAGTATTTT.

The CDR3 coding sequence is TGTGCCAGCAGCTTACAGGGCGTAGGGTCACCCCTCCACTTT. Translating gives CASSLQGVGSPLHF. This chain links TRBV5-4 with TRBJ1-6; a possible D gene is TRBD1 (6 bases). Per germline, CDR1 SGHNT and CDR2 YYREEE (reference sequence). This CDR3 region has 14 residues. Between the trimmed V and J ends, which lost 2 bases and 10 bases, there was a span of 13 bases.

The gene calls are TRBV6-5 and TRBJ2-5; D not resolved. The V end lost 6 bases, the J end lost 5 bases, and 7 bases lay between the germline ends. Germline V gene data show CDR1 as MNHEY and CDR2 as SVGAGI. The CDR3 is 11 residues long. The CDR3 here is CASRELETQYF. Written as DNA, the CDR3 is TGTGCCAGCAGGGAGCTCGAGACCCAGTACTTC.